This TCR beta chain is drawn from a study of blood T cells in healthy people across ages. Alongside a J-beta primer mix, a sample-barcoded 5' primer served in a second PCR lasting roughly 6 to 11 cycles. Each CDR3 protein gets one entry after TCRdb re-called the 5' RACE reads with MiXCR. The data show some 1.6 million distinct CDR3 sequences, roughly 32% seen once. This clonotype was recorded a few times. Sequenced sample: blood. The TCR comes from a woman under 40 in good health.

CDR3 nucleotides: TGCGCCAGCAGCCAAACAGGGGGGTTTATGAACACTGAAGCTTTCTTT. Its translation: CASSQTGGFMNTEAFF. The rearrangement links TRBV4-1 to TRBJ1-1, with 8 bases fitting TRBD1. The V segment lost 2 bases and the J segment 0 bases; nucleotides outside the gene matches: 5. The CDR3 covers 16 residues. Germline lookup yields CDR1 MGHRA and CDR2 YSYEKL.